This TCR beta chain was recorded in a study of T cell changes during pregnancy in multiple sclerosis. CDR1 is SGHAT, CDR2 FQNNGV, per germline. Trimming pared 4 bases from V and 4 bases from J, leaving 16 bases between. The CDR3 is 15 residues long. The data were produced by immunoSEQ multiplex PCR, yet TCRdb's version contains in-frame clones alone and is incomplete. This table holds nearly 70,000 clones, about 91% found once. The sequence came from a female donor in good health, enrolled as a control in a pregnancy study. J is TRBJ1-1 and V is TRBV11-2; D gene ambiguous. The sample here was peripheral blood, taken in the second trimester of pregnancy. This chain's CDR3 is CASSSVTHLRTEAFF. The CDR3 DNA follows: TGTGCCAGCAGCTCCGTAACCCACCTGCGCACTGAAGCTTTCTTT.